This TCR beta chain was identified during a study of PD-1 blockade in classical Hodgkin lymphoma. In regard to this clone: Its antigen remains unknown.

Each patient's relapse followed autologous stem cell transplantation, and brentuximab vedotin exposure varied. The study's findings and limits: CD4+ TCR diversity, unlike CD8+, climbed significantly by C4D1.

V lost 7 bases and J 2 bases, leaving 18 bases between the germline ends. The CDR3 sequence is 15 residues long. CDR1 is MNHEY and CDR2 is SVGAGI in the germline V gene. Sequencing was performed with immunoSEQ multiplex PCR; in TCRdb, only in-frame clones are kept and a portion is missing. Of about 28,000 clones listed, around four fifths are singletons. This sequence joins TRBV6-5 and TRBJ2-7; D gene uncertain. This TCR came from a human donor with classical Hodgkin lymphoma. Sequenced here: peripheral blood mononuclear cells (PBMCs), sampled before the second cycle of nivolumab. The CDR3 reads CASTITGRGPYEQYF. CDR3 nucleotides: TGTGCCAGCACTATTACGGGCCGTGGTCCCTACGAGCAGTACTTC.